The sequence of this T cell receptor beta chain was determined in a study of cytotoxic CD8 clonotypes in ibrutinib-treated CLL (dated by TCRdb to the early 2020s). About the investigation overall: The cohort had about a dozen relapsed/refractory and around 14 treatment-naive patients; some 17 were IGHV unmutated. Responses were partial in roughly 24 patients and complete in 2; after median approximately 67 months follow-up, about 15 stayed in remission and approximately twelve progressed. Response samples were obtained after a median of roughly eleven months of treatment, with a range of roughly 6 to 36 months. On average, each sample yielded roughly 260,000 productive templates and under 95,000 productive rearrangements. Longitudinal samples were available for about 30% of the 86 trial participants. Cryopreserved peripheral blood mononuclear cells were collected before treatment, at response, and at either disease progression or sustained remission. All remission and progressive disease samples were collected while patients were still receiving ibrutinib.

A MiSeq instrument was used for deep resolution sequencing, which targeted depths ranging from 1 in 1 million up to 1 in 200,000 T cells, with coverage averaging 10x for each clonotype. TCR beta libraries were generated with the immunoSEQ hsTCRB Kit. The study's own analysis went as follows. Data were analyzed with ImmunoSEQ Data Assistant and ImmunoSEQ Analyzer, with V, D and J genes assigned per IMGT definitions. Clonality, which ranges from 0 to 1, was calculated as one minus the normalized Shannon entropy of productive rearrangement frequencies. Only overrepresented clonotypes making up at least 0.05% of the repertoire of each patient were included in the public clonotype analysis. About a dozen repertoires from age-matched healthy donors, obtained from immuneACCESS, served as clonality controls. TCRdb's version of the immuneACCESS table is confined to in-frame rearrangements and falls short of the full clone set. An unresolved V gene accounts for under half of the shortfall where checked; the remainder is of unknown origin. V, J and clone size reflect that table, while D and trimming were determined from the DNA. In this sample the table shows roughly 110,000 clones, 50% to 65% of which occur a single time. About 40% of the sample rests with the top ten.

Per the publication, the time point label means: 24 months on ibrutinib. For TCR beta library preparation, approximately 2.2 micrograms of genomic DNA were isolated from cryopreserved PBMCs. Longitudinal blood samples from CLL patients on ibrutinib monotherapy were analyzed using high-throughput TCR beta sequencing. The patients took part in an open-label, single-center phase 2 trial of ibrutinib monotherapy. The germline V gene (reference sequence) supplies CDR1 GTSNPN and CDR2 SVGIG. V ends up 7 bases short and J 9 bases short, with an unmatched junction base count of 11. The CDR3 has 15 amino acids, counting the end cysteine and phenylalanine. Just the 45-base CDR3 DNA is kept, in frame starting at base 1. Regarding this clone: This clone's antigen is unknown. No clone much larger than this one lies a single base away; base qualities are absent.

Findings and caveats that apply to the study as a whole: Public clonotypes were rare and either shrank or stayed stable during treatment, and the rise in clonality at ibrutinib response reflected expansion of private clonotypes. Baseline clonality exceeded that of age-matched healthy donors and correlated strongly with circulating CD8+ T-cell counts. Sampling times were not matched between sustained-remission and progressing patients, and lymph node repertoires were not studied. Clonality increased at ibrutinib response, stayed stable in sustained remission, and fell back toward baseline at progression.

The sequence was collected from a human donor with chronic lymphocytic leukemia. This specimen consisted of PBMCs, obtained after 24 months of ibrutinib treatment. The rearrangement joined TRBV30 to TRBJ2-3; 15 central nucleotides agree with TRBD2. The CDR3 has the sequence CASSLLGTSGGTQYF. In nucleotide form, the sequence is TGTGCCTCCTCACTTTTGGGGACTAGCGGGGGGACGCAGTATTTT.